The entry below gives a single T cell receptor beta chain sequence along with its context. The antigen is undetermined. The entry originates in a study of T-cell memory formation after mild COVID-19. Study results and caveats: In pre-infection memory, a portion of responding clones appeared, which suggested that cross-reactive memory joined.

Using constant-segment primers, 5'RACE produced TCR alpha and TCR beta cDNA libraries carrying sample barcodes and UMIs. TCRdb ran MiXCR on the 5' RACE reads and lists one entry per CDR3 protein. The table has about 400,000 distinct CDR3 sequences, roughly 15% seen once. Trimming removed 6 bases from V and 3 bases from J, with 12 bases in between. CDR1 is MDHEN and CDR2 is SYDVKM in the germline V gene. The CDR3 has 13 amino acids. This receptor was identified in a man younger than 35 who had mild COVID-19 (a few samples of this study predate the infection). Cell type and time point are not known. The chain uses TRBV28 and TRBJ2-7; tentative D call: TRBD2 (5 bases). The specimen was PBMCs or a T cell subset sorted from them (not recorded which). In nucleotides, the CDR3 is TGTGCCAGCAGCCTTTACAGCGGCTACGAGCAGTACGTC. It codes for CASSLYSGYEQYV.